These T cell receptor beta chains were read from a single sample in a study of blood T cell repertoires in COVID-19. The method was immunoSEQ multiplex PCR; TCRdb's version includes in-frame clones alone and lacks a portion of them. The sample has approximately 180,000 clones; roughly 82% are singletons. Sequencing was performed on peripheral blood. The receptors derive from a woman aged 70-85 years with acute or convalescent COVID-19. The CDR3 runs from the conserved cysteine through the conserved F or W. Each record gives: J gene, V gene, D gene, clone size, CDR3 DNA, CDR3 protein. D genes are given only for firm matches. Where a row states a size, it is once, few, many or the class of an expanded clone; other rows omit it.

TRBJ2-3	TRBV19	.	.	TGTGCCAGTAGTATGGGAGCCCGTTCTAGCACAGATACGCAGTATTTT	CASSMGARSSTDTQYF
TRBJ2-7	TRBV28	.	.	TGTGCCAGCAGCCATCCCCTTTTAGATAGCTCCTACGAGCAGTACTTC	CASSHPLLDSSYEQYF
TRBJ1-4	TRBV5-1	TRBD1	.	TGCGCCAGCAGCCCGGACAGGAATGAAAAACTGTTTTTT	CASSPDRNEKLFF
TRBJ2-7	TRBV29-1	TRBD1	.	TGCAGCGTCAGGGGGCTATCCTACGAGCAGTACTTC	CSVRGLSYEQYF
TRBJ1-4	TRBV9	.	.	TGTGCCAGCACCGACATCCCAGGGGAAGGTGGGAAACTGTTTTTT	CASTDIPGEGGKLFF
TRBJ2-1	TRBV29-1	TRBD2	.	TGCAGCGTTGAAGACGTCTACGGGACTAGCGGAAATTACAATGAGCAGTTCTTC	CSVEDVYGTSGNYNEQFF
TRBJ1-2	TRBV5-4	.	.	TGTGCCAGCAGCTTGGACACTAACTATGGCTACACCTTC	CASSLDTNYGYTF
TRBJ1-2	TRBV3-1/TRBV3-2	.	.	TGTGCCAGCAGCCAATTTGGACTTAACTATGGCTACACCTTC	CASSQFGLNYGYTF
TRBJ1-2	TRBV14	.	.	TGTGCCAGCAGCCAAGCCCAGGGTTACAACTATGGCTACACCTTC	CASSQAQGYNYGYTF
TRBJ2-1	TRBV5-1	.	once	TGCGCCAGCGCCACATCCGGGACAACCTACAATGAGCAGTTCTTC	CASATSGTTYNEQFF
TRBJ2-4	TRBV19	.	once	TGTGCCAGTAGTATCCTCGGGGACATTCAGTACTTC	CASSILGDIQYF
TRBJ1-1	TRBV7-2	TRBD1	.	TGTGCCAGCAGCTTCACGGACAGGTACACTGAAGCTTTCTTT	CASSFTDRYTEAFF
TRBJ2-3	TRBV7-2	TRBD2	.	TGTGCCAGCAGTTATAGCGGGTCGGGCACAGATACGCAGTATTTT	CASSYSGSGTDTQYF
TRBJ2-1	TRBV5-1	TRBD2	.	TGCGCCAGCAGCGTCAGCGGGGGGGCCCTCAATGAGCAGTTCTTC	CASSVSGGALNEQFF
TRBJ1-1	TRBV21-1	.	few	TGTGCCAGCAGCAAATACCCAGGACAAGTGAACACTGAAGCTTTCTTT	CASSKYPGQVNTEAFF
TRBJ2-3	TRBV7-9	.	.	TGTGCCAGCAGCTTAGCGGGAGGTGCAGATACGCAGTATTTT	CASSLAGGADTQYF
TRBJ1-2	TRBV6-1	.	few	TGTGCCAGCAGTGAAGGAGTGTACTATGGCTACACCTTC	CASSEGVYYGYTF
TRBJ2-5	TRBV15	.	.	TGTGCCACCAGCAGGAATCCAGACCAAGAGACCCAGTACTTC	CATSRNPDQETQYF
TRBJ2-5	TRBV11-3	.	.	.	CASSSDVPPETQYF
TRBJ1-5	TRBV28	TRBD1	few	TGTGCCAGCAGTTTCTACGGACAGGTTAGCAATCAGCCCCAGCATTTT	CASSFYGQVSNQPQHF
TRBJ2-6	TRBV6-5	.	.	TGTGCCAGCAGACGACTGCAATCTGGGGCCAACGTCCTGACTTTC	CASRRLQSGANVLTF
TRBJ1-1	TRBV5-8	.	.	TGTGCCAGCAGCTCCCACCGGGACAAAGGGGACGAAGCTTTCTTT	CASSSHRDKGDEAFF
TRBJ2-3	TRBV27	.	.	TGTGCCAGCAGTCCCCAGGGGGATACGCAGTATTTT	CASSPQGDTQYF